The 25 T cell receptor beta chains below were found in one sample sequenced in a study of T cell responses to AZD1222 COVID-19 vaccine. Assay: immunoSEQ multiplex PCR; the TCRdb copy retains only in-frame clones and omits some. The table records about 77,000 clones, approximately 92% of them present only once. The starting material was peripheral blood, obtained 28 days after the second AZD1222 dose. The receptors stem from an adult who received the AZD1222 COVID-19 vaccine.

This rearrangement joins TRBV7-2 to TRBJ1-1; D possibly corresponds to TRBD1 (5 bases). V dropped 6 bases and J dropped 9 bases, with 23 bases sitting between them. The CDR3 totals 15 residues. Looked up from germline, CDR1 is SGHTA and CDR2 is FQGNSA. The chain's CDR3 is CASSLTLTGARQAFF. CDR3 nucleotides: TGTGCCAGCAGTCTAACCCTAACAGGAGCTCGACAAGCTTTCTTT.

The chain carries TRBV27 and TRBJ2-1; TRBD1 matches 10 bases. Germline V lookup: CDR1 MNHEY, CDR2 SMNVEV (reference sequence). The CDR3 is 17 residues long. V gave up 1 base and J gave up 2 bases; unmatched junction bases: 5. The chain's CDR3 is CASSLFGTGAPYNEQFF. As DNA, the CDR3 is TGTGCCAGCAGTTTATTCGGGACAGGGGCCCCCTACAATGAGCAGTTCTTC.

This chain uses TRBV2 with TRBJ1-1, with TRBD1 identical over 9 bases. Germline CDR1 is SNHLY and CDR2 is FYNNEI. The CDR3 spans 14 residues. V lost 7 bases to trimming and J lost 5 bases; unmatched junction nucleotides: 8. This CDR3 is CASIIGQGSTEAFF. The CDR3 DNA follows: TGTGCCAGCATCATAGGACAGGGGAGTACTGAAGCTTTCTTT.

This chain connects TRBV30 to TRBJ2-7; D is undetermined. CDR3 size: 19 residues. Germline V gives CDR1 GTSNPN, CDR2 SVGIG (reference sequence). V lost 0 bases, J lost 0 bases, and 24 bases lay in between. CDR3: CAWSVSSLNPAAYSYEQYF. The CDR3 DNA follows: TGTGCCTGGAGTGTATCTTCATTAAATCCCGCGGCCTACTCCTACGAGCAGTACTTC.

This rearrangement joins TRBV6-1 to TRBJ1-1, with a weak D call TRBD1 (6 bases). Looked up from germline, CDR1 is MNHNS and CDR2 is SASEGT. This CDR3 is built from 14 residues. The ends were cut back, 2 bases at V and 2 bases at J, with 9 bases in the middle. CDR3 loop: CASSETGANTEAFF. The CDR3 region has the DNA TGTGCCAGCAGTGAAACGGGGGCCAACACTGAAGCTTTCTTT.

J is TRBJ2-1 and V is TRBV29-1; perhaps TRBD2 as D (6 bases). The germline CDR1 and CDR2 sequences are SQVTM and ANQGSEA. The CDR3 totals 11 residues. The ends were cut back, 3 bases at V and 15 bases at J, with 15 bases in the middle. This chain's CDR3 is CSVEIGRGLFF. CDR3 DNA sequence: TGCAGCGTTGAGATCGGGAGAGGTCTGTTCTTC.

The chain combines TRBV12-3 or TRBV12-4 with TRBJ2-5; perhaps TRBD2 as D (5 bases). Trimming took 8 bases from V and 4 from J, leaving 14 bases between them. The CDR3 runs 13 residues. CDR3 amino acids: CASGGSGRETQYF. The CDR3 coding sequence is TGTGCCAGCGGCGGAAGCGGACGAGAGACCCAGTACTTC.

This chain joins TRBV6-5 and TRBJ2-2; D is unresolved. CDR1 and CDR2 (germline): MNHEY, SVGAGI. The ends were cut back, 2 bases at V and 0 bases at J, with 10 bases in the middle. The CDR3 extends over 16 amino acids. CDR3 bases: TGTGCCAGCAGTTACGAGGCAGCCGCGAACACCGGGGAGCTGTTTTTT. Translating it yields CASSYEAAANTGELFF.

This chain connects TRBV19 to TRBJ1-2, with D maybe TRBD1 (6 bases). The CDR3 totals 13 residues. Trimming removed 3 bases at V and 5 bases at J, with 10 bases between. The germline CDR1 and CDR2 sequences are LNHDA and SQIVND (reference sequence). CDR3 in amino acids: CASSISRGYGYTF. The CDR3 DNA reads TGTGCCAGTAGTATTTCCAGGGGATATGGCTACACCTTC.

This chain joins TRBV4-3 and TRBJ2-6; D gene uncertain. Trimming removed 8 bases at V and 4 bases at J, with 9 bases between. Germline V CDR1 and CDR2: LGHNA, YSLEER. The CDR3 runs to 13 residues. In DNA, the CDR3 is TGCGCCAGCCCTTCACTCGGGGCCAACGTCCTGACTTTC. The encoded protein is CASPSLGANVLTF.

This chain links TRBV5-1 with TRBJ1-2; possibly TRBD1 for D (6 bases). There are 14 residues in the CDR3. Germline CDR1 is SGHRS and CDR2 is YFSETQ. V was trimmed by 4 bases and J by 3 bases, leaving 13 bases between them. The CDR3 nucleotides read TGCGCCAGCAGCCCAGGACAGTTTGACTATGGCTACACCTTC. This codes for CASSPGQFDYGYTF.

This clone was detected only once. The CDR3 loop reads CASSLSWINTEAFF. CDR3 DNA sequence: TGTGCCAGCAGTTTATCGTGGATAAACACTGAAGCTTTCTTT. The chain uses TRBV28 and TRBJ1-1; no definite D call. V lost 1 base and J 2 bases, leaving 8 bases between the germline ends. The CDR3 spans 14 residues. The germline gives CDR1 MDHEN, CDR2 SYDVKM.

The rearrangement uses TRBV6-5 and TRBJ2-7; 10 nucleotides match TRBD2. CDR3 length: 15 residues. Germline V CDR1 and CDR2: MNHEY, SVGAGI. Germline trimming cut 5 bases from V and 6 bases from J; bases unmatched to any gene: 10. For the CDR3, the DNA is TGTGCCAGCAGTAATACGGGACTAGCGAGCCTCGAGCAGTACTTC. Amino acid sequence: CASSNTGLASLEQYF.

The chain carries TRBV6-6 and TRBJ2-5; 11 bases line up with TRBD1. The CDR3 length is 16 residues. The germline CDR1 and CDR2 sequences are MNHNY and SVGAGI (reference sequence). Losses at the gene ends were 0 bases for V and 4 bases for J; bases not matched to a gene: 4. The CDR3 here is CASSYSAGTGGETQYF. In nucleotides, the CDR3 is TGTGCCAGCAGTTACTCCGCCGGGACAGGGGGAGAGACCCAGTACTTC.

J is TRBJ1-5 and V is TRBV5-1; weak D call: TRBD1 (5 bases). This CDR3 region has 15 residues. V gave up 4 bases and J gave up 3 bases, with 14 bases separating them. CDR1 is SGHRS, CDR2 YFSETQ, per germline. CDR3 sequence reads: CASSPGTANNQPQHF. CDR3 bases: TGCGCCAGCAGCCCCGGGACGGCAAACAATCAGCCCCAGCATTTT.

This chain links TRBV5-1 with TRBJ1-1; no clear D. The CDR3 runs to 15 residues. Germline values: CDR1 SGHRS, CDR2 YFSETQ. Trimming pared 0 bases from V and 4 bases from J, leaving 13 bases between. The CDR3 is CASSLAEAVITEAFF. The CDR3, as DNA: TGCGCCAGCAGCTTGGCGGAGGCGGTGATCACTGAAGCTTTCTTT. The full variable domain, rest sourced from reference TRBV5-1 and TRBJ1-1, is KAGVTQTPRYLIKTRGQQVTLSCSPISGHRSVSWYQQTPGQGLQFLFEYFSETQRNKGNFPGRFSGRQFSNSRSEMNVSTLELGDSALYLCASSLAEAVITEAFFGQGTRLTVV.

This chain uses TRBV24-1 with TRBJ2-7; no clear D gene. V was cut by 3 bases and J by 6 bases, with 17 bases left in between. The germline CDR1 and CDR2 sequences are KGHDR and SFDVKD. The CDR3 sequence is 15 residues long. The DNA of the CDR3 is TGTGCCACCAGTGATCCGGCTATAGCAGGTCTCGAGCAGTACTTC. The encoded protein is CATSDPAIAGLEQYF.

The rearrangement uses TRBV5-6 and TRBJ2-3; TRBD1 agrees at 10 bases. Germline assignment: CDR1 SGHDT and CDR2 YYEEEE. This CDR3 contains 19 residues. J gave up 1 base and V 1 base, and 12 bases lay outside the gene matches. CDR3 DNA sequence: TGTGCCAGCAGCTTGACGCGGACAGGGGGTTGGGGGCGCACAGATACGCAGTATTTT. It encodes CASSLTRTGGWGRTDTQYF.

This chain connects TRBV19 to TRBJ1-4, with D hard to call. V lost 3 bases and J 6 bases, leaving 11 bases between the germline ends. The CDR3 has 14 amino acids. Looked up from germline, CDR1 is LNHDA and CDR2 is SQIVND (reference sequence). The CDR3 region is CASSIAGDYEKLFF. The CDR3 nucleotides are TGTGCCAGTAGTATCGCGGGAGACTATGAAAAACTGTTTTTT.

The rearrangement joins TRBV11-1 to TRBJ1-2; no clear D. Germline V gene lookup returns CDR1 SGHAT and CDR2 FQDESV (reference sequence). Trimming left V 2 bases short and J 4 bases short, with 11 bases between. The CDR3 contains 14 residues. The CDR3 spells CASSLNSGSYGYTF. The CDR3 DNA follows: TGTGCCAGCAGCTTAAATTCCGGGTCCTATGGCTACACCTTC.

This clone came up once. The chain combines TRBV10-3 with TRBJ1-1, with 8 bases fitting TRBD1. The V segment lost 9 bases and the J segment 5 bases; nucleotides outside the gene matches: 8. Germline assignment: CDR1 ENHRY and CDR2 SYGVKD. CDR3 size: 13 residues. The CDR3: CAILQGDGTEAFF. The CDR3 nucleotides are TGTGCCATTTTACAGGGGGATGGGACTGAAGCTTTCTTT.

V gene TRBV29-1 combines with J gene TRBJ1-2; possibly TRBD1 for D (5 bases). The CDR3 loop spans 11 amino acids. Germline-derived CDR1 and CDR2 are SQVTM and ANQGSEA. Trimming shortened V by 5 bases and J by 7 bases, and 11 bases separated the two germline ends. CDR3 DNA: TGCAGCGTTCCGGGGCTCTCTGGCTACACCTTC. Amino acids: CSVPGLSGYTF. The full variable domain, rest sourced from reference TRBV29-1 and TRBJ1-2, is SAVISQKPSRDICQRGTSLTIQCQVDSQVTMMFWYRQQPGQSLTLIATANQGSEATYESGFVIDKFPISRPNLTFSTLTVSNMSPEDSSIYLCSVPGLSGYTFGSGTRLTVV.

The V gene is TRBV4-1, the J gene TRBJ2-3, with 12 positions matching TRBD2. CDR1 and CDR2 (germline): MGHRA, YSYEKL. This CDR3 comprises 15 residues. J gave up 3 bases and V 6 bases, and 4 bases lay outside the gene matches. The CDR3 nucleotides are TGCGCCAGCAGAGAGACTAGCGGGGGAACAGATACGCAGTATTTT. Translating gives CASRETSGGTDTQYF.

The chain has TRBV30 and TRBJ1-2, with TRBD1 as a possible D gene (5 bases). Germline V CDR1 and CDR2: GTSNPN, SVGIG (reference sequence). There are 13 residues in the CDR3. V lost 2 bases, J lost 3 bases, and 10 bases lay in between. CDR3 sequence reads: CAWSRRGDYGYTF. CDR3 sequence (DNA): TGTGCCTGGAGTCGGAGGGGCGACTATGGCTACACCTTC. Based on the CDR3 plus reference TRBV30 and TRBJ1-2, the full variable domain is SQTIHQWPATLVQPVGSPLSLECTVEGTSNPNLYWYRQAAGRGLQLLFYSVGIGQISSEVPQNLSASRPQDRQFILSSKKLLLSDSGFYLCAWSRRGDYGYTFGSGTRLTVV.

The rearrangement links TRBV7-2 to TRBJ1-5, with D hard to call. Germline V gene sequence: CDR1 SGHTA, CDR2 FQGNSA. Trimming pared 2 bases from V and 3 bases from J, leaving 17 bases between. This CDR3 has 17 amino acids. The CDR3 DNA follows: TGTGCCAGCAGCTTAACTCCCCTGGGCGAAAACAATCAGCCCCAGCATTTT. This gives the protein CASSLTPLGENNQPQHF.